This T cell receptor (beta chain) was sequenced during a study of cytomegalovirus exposure and HLA in healthy donors. PCR used 60 Vbeta primers and 13 Jbeta primers. TCRdb keeps only in-frame clones here, not all; method: immunoSEQ multiplex PCR. The repertoire consists of about 200,000 clones, with more than 60% occurring once and the leading ten covering 1.7%. Germline V gene lookup returns CDR1 MGHRA and CDR2 YSYEKL. Trimming stripped 6 bases from V and 5 bases from J, with 19 bases between. This CDR3 has 15 residues. The sequenced sample consisted of PBMCs. The rearrangement joins TRBV4-1 to TRBJ2-5, with a weak D call TRBD1 (5 bases). The TCR sequence derives from a man aged 50-60 years in good health and CMV-seronegative. CDR3 protein: CASSRTQGMWETQYF. The CDR3 DNA reads as TGCGCCAGCAGTCGGACCCAGGGTATGTGGGAGACCCAGTACTTC.